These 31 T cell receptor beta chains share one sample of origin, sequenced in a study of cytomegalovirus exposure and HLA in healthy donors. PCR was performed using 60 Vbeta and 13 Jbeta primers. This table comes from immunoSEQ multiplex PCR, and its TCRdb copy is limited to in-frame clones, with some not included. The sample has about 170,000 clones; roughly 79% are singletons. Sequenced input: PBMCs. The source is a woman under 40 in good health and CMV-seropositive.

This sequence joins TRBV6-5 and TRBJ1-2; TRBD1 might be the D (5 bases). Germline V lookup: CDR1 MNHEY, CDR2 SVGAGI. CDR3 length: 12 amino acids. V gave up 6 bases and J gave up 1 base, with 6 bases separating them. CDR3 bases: TGTGCCAGCAGGACAGTTAACTATGGCTACACCTTC. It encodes CASRTVNYGYTF.

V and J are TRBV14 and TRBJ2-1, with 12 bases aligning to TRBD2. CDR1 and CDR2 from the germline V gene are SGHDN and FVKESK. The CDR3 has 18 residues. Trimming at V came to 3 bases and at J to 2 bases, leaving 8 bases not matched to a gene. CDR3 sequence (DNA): TGTGCCAGCAGCCACAGACTAGCGGGAGTGGGGGCCTACAATGAGCAGTTCTTC. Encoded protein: CASSHRLAGVGAYNEQFF.

In DNA form, the CDR3 reads TGTGCCAGCAGTCATCTAGCGGGGGGGAACACCGGGGAGCTGTTTTTT. It codes for CASSHLAGGNTGELFF. This chain uses TRBV14 with TRBJ2-2; 11 bases line up with TRBD2. CDR3 length: 16 residues. CDR1 and CDR2 (germline): SGHDN, FVKESK. The ends lost 6 bases at V and 1 base at J; junction bases unmatched: 4. Complete variable domain (other parts from reference TRBV14 and TRBJ2-2): EAGVTQFPSHSVIEKGQTVTLRCDPISGHDNLYWYRRVMGKEIKFLLHFVKESKQDESGMPNNRFLAERTGGTYSTLKVQPAELEDSGVYFCASSHLAGGNTGELFFGEGSRLTVL.

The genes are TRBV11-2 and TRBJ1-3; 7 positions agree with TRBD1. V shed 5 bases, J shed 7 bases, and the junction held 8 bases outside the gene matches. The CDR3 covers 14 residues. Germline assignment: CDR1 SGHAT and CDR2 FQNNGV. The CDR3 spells CASSTGQYRNTIYF. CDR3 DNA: TGTGCCAGCAGCACGGGACAGTATAGGAACACCATATATTTT.

The CDR3 coding sequence is TGTGCCAGCAGCCGGGACAGGGGGTGGAACACTGAAGCTTTCTTT. Translation gives CASSRDRGWNTEAFF. V and J are TRBV7-9 and TRBJ1-1; 11 nucleotides align to TRBD1. The CDR3 consists of 15 residues. Germline values: CDR1 SEHNR, CDR2 FQNEAQ (reference sequence). V was pared by 5 bases and J by 1 base, with 3 bases of the junction left unmatched. Combining the CDR3 with reference TRBV7-9 and TRBJ1-1 gives the whole variable domain DTGVSQNPRHKITKRGQNVTFRCDPISEHNRLYWYRQTLGQGPEFLTYFQNEAQLEKSRLLSDRFSAERPKGSFSTLEIQRTEQGDSAMYLCASSRDRGWNTEAFFGQGTRLTVV.

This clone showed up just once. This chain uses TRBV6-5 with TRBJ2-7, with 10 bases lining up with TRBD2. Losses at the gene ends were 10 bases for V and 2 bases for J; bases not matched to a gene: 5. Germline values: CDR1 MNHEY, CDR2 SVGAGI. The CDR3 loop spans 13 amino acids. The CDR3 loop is CATKAGGTYEQYF. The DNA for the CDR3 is TGTGCCACTAAAGCGGGAGGGACCTACGAGCAGTACTTC.

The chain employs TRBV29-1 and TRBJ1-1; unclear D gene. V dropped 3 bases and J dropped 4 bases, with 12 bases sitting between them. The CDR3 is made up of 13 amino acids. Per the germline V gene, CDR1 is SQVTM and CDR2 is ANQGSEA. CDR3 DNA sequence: TGCAGCGTTGATCGCAGTGGAGGCACTGAAGCTTTCTTT. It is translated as CSVDRSGGTEAFF.

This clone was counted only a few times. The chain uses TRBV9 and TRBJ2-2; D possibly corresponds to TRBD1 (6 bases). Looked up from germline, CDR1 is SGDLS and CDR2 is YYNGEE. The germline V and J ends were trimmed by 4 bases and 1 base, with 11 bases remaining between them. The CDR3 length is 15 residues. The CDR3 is CASSTRTVNTGELFF. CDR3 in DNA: TGTGCCAGCAGCACGAGGACAGTGAACACCGGGGAGCTGTTTTTT.

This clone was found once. CDR3 in amino acids: CASSFLRGFQYGYTF. The CDR3 region has the DNA TGTGCCAGCAGTTTCCTTCGGGGATTTCAGTATGGCTACACCTTC. V gene TRBV28 combines with J gene TRBJ1-2; D remains ambiguous. Germline lookup yields CDR1 MDHEN and CDR2 SYDVKM. The CDR3 consists of 15 residues. The V gene lost 3 bases and the J gene lost 5 bases, with 16 bases spanning the gap.

DNA for the CDR3: TGTGCCAGCAGCTTAGGACTAACCATGATGGACCAAGAGACCCAGTACTTC. Translation gives CASSLGLTMMDQETQYF. J is TRBJ2-5 and V is TRBV7-9; maybe TRBD2 (5 bases). The length of the CDR3 is 17 residues. Germline V gene sequence: CDR1 SEHNR, CDR2 FQNEAQ (reference sequence). V was trimmed by 1 base and J by 0 bases, leaving 15 bases between them.

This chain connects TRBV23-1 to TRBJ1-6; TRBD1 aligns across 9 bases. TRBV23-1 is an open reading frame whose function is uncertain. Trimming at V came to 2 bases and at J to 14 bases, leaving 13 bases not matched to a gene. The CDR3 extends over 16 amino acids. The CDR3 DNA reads TGCGCCAGCAGTCAAGAAAAATTGACAGGGGGATGGGCCCTCCACTTT. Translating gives CASSQEKLTGGWALHF.

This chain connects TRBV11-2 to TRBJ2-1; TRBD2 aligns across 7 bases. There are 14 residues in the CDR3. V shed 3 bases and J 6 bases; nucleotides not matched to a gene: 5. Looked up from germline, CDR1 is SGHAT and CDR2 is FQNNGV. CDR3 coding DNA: TGTGCCAGCAGCTTGGGGGGAGGGGCCAATGAGCAGTTCTTC. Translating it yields CASSLGGGANEQFF.

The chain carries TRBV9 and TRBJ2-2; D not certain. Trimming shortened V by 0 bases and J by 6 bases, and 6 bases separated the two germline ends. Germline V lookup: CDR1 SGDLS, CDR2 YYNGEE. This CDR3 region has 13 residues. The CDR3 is CASSVELAGELFF. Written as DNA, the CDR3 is TGTGCCAGCAGCGTAGAACTGGCCGGGGAGCTGTTTTTT. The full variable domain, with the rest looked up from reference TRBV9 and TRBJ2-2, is DSGVTQTPKHLITATGQRVTLRCSPRSGDLSVYWYQQSLDQGLQFLIQYYNGEERAKGNILERFSAQQFPDLHSELNLSSLELGDSALYFCASSVELAGELFFGEGSRLTVL.

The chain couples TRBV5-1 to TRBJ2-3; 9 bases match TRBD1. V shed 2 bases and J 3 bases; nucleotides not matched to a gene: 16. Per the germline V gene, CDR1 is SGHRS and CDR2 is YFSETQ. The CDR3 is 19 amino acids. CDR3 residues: CASSLSWLGQGDATDTQYF. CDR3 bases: TGCGCCAGCAGCTTATCTTGGCTGGGACAGGGTGACGCTACAGATACGCAGTATTTT. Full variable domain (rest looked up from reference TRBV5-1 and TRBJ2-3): KAGVTQTPRYLIKTRGQQVTLSCSPISGHRSVSWYQQTPGQGLQFLFEYFSETQRNKGNFPGRFSGRQFSNSRSEMNVSTLELGDSALYLCASSLSWLGQGDATDTQYFGPGTRLTVL.

The CDR3 here is CASSIGGQNHGYTF. CDR3 sequence (DNA): TGTGCCAGTAGTATAGGTGGGCAGAATCATGGCTACACCTTC. The chain uses TRBV19 and TRBJ1-2, with no clear D. V was pared by 1 base and J by 6 bases, with 12 bases between. Germline V gene lookup returns CDR1 LNHDA and CDR2 SQIVND (reference sequence). The CDR3 loop spans 14 amino acids.

CDR3 bases: TGTGCCAGCAGCTTATCATCCAGCTCCTACGAGCAGTACTTC. As protein: CASSLSSSSYEQYF. The rearrangement uses TRBV7-2 and TRBJ2-7, with no clear D. This CDR3 is 14 amino acids long. Trimming left V 2 bases short and J 0 bases short, with 8 bases between. Germline lookup yields CDR1 SGHTA and CDR2 FQGNSA.

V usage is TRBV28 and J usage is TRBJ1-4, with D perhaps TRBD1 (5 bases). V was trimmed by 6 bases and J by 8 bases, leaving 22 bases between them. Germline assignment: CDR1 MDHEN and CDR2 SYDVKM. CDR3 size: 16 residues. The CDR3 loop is CASSSLTGSAGEKLFF. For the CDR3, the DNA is TGTGCCAGCAGCTCCCTCACAGGCTCAGCGGGCGAAAAACTGTTTTTT.

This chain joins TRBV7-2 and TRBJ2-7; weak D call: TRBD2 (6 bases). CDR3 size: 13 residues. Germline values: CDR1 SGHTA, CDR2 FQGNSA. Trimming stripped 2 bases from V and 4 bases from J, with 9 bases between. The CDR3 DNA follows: TGTGCCAGCAGCTTACAGCGGGTTTACGAGCAGTACTTC. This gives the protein CASSLQRVYEQYF. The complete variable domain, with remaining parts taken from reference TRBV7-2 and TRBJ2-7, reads GAGVSQSPSNKVTEKGKDVELRCDPISGHTALYWYRQSLGQGLEFLIYFQGNSAPDKSGLPSDRFSAERTGGSVSTLTIQRTQQEDSAVYLCASSLQRVYEQYFGPGTRLTVT.

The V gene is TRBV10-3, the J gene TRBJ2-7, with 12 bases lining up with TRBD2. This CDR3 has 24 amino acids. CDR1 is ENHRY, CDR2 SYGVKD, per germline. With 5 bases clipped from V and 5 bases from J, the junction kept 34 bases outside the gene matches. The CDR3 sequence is CAISQATGRWSLQTSGGLIHEQYF. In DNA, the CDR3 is TGTGCCATCAGTCAAGCTACGGGACGGTGGAGCCTCCAAACTAGCGGGGGGCTGATCCACGAGCAGTACTTC.

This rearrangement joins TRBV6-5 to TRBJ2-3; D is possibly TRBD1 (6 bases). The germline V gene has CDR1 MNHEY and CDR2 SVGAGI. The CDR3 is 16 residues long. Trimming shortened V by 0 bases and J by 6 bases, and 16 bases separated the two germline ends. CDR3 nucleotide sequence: TGTGCCAGCAGTTACTCGATGACTGGGGGCTCCGATACGCAGTATTTT. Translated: CASSYSMTGGSDTQYF.

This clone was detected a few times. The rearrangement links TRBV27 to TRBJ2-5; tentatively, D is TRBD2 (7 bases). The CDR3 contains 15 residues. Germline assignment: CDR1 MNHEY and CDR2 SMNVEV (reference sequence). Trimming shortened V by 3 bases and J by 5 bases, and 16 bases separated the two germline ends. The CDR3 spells CASSLGAGAGETQYF. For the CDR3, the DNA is TGTGCCAGCAGTTTGGGCGCGGGGGCAGGGGAGACCCAGTACTTC.

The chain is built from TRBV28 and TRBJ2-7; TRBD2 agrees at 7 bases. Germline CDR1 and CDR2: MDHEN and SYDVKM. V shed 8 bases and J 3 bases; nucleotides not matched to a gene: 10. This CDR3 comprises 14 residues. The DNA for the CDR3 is TGTGCCAGCGGGGGGGGTAGCTTTTTCTACGAGCAGTACTTC. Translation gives CASGGGSFFYEQYF.

The CDR3 reads CASSSYAGAYNEQFF. CDR3 nucleotide sequence: TGCGCCAGCAGCTCGTACGCGGGGGCCTACAATGAGCAGTTCTTC. J is TRBJ2-1 and V is TRBV4-3, with 7 bases fitting TRBD2. J lost 2 bases, V lost 5 bases, and 6 bases had no gene match. The germline V gene has CDR1 LGHNA and CDR2 YSLEER. CDR3 size: 15 residues.

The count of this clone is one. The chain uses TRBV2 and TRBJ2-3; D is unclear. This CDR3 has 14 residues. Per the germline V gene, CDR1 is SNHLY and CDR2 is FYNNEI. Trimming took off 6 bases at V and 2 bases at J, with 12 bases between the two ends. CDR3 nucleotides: TGTGCCAGCAGGAAGTTGGAGACCACAGATACGCAGTATTTT. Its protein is CASRKLETTDTQYF.

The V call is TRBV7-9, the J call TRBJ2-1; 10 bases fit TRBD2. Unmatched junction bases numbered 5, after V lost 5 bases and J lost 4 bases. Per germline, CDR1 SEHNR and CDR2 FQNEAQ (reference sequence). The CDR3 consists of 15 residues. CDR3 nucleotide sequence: TGTGCCAGCAGCCGAGCGGGACTAGCGTACAATGAGCAGTTCTTC. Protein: CASSRAGLAYNEQFF.

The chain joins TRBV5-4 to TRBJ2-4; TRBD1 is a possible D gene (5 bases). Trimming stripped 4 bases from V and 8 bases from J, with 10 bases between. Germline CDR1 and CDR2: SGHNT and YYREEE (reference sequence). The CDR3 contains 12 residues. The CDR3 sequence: CASSQDSDIQYF. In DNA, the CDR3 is TGTGCCAGCAGCCAAGACAGTGACATTCAGTACTTC.

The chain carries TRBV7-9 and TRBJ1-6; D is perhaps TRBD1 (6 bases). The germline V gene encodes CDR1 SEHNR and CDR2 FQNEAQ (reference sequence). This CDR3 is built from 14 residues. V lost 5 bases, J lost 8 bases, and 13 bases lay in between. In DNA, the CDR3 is TGTGCCAGCAGCCCCGGACAGTCCGATTCACCCCTCCACTTT. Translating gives CASSPGQSDSPLHF.

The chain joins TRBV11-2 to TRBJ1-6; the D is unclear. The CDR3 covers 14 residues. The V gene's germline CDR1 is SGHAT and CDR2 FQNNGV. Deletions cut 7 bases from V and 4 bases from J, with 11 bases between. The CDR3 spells CASTQTQYNSPLHF. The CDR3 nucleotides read TGTGCCAGCACCCAAACGCAGTATAATTCACCCCTCCACTTT.

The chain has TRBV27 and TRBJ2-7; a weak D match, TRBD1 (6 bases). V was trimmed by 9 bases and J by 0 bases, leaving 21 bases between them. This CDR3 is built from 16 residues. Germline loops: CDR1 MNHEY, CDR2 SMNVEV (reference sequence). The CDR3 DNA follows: TGTGCCAGGGATGCCAGGGGTCCAAATGACTCCTACGAGCAGTACTTC. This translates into CARDARGPNDSYEQYF.

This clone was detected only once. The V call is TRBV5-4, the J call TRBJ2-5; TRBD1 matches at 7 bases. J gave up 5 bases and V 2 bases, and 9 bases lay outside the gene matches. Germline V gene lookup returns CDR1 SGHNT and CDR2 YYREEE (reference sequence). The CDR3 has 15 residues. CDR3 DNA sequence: TGTGCCAGCAGCTTCAAAGGGGGCGCAGGGGAGACCCAGTACTTC. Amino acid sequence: CASSFKGGAGETQYF.

In DNA, the CDR3 is TGTGCCAGCAGCCGAATTACCTTCCGGTGGGCAAGCACAGATACGCAGTATTTT. Residues: CASSRITFRWASTDTQYF. The V call is TRBV28, the J call TRBJ2-3; D is uncertain. CDR1 and CDR2 from the germline V gene are MDHEN and SYDVKM. Trimming removed 6 bases from V and 0 bases from J, with 22 bases in between. The CDR3 length is 18 residues.